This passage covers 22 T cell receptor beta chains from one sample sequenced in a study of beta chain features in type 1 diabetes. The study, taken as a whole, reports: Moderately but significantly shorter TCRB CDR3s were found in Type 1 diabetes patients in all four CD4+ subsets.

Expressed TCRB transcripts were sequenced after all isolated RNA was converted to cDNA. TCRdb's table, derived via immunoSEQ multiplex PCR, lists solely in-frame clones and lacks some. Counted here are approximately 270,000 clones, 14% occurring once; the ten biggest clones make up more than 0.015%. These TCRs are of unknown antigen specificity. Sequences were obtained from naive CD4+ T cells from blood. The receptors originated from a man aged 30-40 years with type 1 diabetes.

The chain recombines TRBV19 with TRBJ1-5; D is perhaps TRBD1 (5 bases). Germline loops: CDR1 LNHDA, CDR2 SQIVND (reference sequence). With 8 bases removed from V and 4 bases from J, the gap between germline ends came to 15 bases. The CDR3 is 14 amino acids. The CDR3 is CASGMGRRNQPQHF. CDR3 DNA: TGTGCCAGTGGAATGGGGCGCAGAAATCAGCCCCAGCATTTT. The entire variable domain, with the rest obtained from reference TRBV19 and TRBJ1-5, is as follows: DGGITQSPKYLFRKEGQNVTLSCEQNLNHDAMYWYRQDPGQGLRLIYYSQIVNDFQKGDIAEGYSVSREKKESFPLTVTSAQKNPTAFYLCASGMGRRNQPQHFGDGTRLSIL.

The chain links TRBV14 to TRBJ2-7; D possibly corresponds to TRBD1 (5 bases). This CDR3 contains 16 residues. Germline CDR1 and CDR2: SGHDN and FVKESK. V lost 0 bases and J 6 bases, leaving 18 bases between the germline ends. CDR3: CASSQDLGSRRGEQYF. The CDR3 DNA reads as TGTGCCAGCAGCCAAGATCTTGGGTCCAGAAGGGGCGAGCAGTACTTC.

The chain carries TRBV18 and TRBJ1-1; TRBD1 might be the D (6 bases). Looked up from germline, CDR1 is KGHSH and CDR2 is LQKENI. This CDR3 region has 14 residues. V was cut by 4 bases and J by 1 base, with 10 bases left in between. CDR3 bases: TGTGCCAGCTCACAACAGGGAAGGAACACTGAAGCTTTCTTT. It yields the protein CASSQQGRNTEAFF.

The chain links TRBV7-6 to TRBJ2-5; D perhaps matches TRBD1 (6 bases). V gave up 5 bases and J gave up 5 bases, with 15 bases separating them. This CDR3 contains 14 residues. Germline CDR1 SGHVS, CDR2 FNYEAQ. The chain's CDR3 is CASSHPRDTETQYF. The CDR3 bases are TGTGCCAGCAGCCATCCCCGGGACACCGAGACCCAGTACTTC.

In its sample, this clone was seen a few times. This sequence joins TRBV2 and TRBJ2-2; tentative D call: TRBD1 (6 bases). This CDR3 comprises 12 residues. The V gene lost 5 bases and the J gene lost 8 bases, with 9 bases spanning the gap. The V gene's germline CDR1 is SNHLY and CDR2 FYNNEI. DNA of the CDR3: TGTGCCAGCAGTCTAGACAGGGGGGAGCTGTTTTTT. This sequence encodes CASSLDRGELFF.

In DNA, the CDR3 is TGTGCCAGCAGCTTAATAGAAGAGACCCAGTACTTC. Translation: CASSLIEETQYF. This sequence joins TRBV7-9 and TRBJ2-5; unclear D gene. This CDR3 is built from 12 residues. The ends were cut back, 2 bases at V and 3 bases at J, with 4 bases in the middle. From germline, CDR1 is SEHNR and CDR2 FQNEAQ (reference sequence).

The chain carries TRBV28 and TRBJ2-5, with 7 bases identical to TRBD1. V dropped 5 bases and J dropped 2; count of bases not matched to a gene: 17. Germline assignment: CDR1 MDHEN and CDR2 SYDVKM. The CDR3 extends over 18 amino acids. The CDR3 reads CASSPKTGTANEQETQYF. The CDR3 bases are TGTGCCAGCAGTCCGAAAACCGGGACAGCCAACGAACAAGAGACCCAGTACTTC. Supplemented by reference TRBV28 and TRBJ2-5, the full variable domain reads DVKVTQSSRYLVKRTGEKVFLECVQDMDHENMFWYRQDPGLGLRLIYFSYDVKMKEKGDIPEGYSVSREKKERFSLILESASTNQTSMYLCASSPKTGTANEQETQYFGPGTRLLVL.

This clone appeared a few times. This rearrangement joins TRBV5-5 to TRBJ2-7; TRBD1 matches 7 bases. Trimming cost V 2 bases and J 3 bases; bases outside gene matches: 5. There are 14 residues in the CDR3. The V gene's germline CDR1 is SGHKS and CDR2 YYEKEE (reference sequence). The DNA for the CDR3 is TGTGCCAGCAGCTTAGGACAGGCTTACTACGAGCAGTACTTC. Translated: CASSLGQAYYEQYF.

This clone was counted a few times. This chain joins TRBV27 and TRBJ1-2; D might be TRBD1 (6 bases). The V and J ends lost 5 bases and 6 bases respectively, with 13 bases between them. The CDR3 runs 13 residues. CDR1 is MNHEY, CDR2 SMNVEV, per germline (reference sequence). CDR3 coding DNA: TGTGCCAGCAGTCTCAGGGGTCGGGATGGCTACACCTTC. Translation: CASSLRGRDGYTF.

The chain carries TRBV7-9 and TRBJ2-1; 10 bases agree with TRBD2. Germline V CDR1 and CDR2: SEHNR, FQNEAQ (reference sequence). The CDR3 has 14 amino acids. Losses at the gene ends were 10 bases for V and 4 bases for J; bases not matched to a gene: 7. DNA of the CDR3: TGTGCCACCGAACCGGGACTAGCGTACAATGAGCAGTTCTTC. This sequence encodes CATEPGLAYNEQFF.

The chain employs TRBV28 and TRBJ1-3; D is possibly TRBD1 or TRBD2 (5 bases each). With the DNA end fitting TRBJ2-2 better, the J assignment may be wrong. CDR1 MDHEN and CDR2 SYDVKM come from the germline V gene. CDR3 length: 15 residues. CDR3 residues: CASSKGTNSARELFF. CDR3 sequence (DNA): TGTGCCAGCAGTAAAGGGACCAACTCAGCCCGGGAGCTGTTTTTT.

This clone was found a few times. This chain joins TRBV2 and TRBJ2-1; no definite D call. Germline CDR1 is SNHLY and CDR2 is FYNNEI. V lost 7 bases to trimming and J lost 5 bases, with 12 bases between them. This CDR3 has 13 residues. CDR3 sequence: CASILGAHNEQFF. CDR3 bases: TGTGCCAGCATTTTAGGAGCGCACAATGAGCAGTTCTTC.

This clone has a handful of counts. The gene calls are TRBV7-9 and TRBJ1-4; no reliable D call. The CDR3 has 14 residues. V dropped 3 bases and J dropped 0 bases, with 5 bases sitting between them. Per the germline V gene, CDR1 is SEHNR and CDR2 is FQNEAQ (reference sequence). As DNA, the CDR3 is TGTGCCAGCAGCTTCGGTGCAACTAATGAAAAACTGTTTTTT. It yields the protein CASSFGATNEKLFF.

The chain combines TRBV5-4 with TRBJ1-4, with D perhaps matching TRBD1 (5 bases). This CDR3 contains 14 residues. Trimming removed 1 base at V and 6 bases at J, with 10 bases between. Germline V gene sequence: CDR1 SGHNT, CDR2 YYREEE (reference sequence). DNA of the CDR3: TGTGCCAGCAGCTTGCAGGGCATGGATGAAAAACTGTTTTTT. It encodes CASSLQGMDEKLFF.

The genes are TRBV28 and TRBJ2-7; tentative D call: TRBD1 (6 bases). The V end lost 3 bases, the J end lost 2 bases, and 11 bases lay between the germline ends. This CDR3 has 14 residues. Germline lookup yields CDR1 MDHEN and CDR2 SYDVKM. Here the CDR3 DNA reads TGTGCCAGCAGTTTGCCTGGGACACCCTACGAGCAGTACTTC. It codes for CASSLPGTPYEQYF.

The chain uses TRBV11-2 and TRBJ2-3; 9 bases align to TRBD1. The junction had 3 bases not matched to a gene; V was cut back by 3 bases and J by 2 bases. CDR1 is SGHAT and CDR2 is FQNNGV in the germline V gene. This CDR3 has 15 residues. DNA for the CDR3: TGTGCCAGCAGCTTGCGGACAGGGGCCACAGATACGCAGTATTTT. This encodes CASSLRTGATDTQYF.

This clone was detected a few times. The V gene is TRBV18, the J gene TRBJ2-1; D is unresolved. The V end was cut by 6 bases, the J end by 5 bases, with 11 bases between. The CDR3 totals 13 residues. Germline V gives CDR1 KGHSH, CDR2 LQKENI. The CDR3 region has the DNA TGTGCCAGCTCCCCGAGACAAGACAATGAGCAGTTCTTC. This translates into CASSPRQDNEQFF.

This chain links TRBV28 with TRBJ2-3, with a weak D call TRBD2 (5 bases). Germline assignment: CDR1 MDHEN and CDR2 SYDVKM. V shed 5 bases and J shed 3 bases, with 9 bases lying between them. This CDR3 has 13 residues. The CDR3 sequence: CASSPPGTDTQYF. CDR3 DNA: TGTGCCAGCAGTCCCCCGGGGACAGATACGCAGTATTTT.

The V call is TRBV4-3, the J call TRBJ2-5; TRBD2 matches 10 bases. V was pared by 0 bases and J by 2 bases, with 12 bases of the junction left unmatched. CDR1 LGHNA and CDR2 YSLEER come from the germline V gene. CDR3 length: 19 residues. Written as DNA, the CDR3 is TGCGCCAGCAGCCAAGAAGCTAGCGGGAGATCGGGTATTCAAGAGACCCAGTACTTC. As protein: CASSQEASGRSGIQETQYF.

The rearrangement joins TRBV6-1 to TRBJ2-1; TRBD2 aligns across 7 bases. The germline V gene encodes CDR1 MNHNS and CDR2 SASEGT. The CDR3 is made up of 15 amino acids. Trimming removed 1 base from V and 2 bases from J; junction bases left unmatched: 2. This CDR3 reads CASSEGLAAYNEQFF. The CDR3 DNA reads TGTGCCAGCAGTGAAGGTCTAGCGGCCTACAATGAGCAGTTCTTC.

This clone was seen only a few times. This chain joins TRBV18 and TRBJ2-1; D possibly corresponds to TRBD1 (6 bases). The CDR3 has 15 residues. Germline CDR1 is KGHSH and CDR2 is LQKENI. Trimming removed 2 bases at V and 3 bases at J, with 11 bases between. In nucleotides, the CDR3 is TGTGCCAGCTCACCATCAGGGGACAACTACAATGAGCAGTTCTTC. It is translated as CASSPSGDNYNEQFF.

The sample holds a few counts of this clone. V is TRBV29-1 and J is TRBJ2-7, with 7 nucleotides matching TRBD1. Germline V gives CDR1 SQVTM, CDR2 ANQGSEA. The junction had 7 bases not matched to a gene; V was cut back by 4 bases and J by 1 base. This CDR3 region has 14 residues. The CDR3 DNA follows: TGCAGCGTTGCCACCGGGACAGTATCCTACGAGCAGTACTTC. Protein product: CSVATGTVSYEQYF.